This TCR beta chain was sequenced for a study of T cells after yellow fever vaccination. Overall study context: Preparing low-cell-number fractions relied on SMART-Seq v4 Ultra Low Input.

Universal primer sites and UMIs were introduced during 5'RACE template-switching synthesis of TCR cDNA. MiXCR, run by TCRdb on the 5' RACE reads, gives a single entry per CDR3 protein. The sample contains hundreds of thousands of distinct CDR3 sequences, approximately 13% of which appear only once. Overall study results and limits: Subsequent booster samples again held most clones from primary vaccination (nearly 98% CD4, 85% to 90% CD8). FACS-sorted repertoires might harbor abundant contaminating clonotypes from the bulk population.

Concerning this clonotype: Its antigen remains unknown.

This CDR3 has 13 residues. Per germline, CDR1 DFQATT and CDR2 SNEGSKA (reference sequence). The ends were cut back, 3 bases at V and 6 bases at J, with 12 bases in the middle. The rearrangement links TRBV20-1 to TRBJ1-5, with D possibly matching TRBD1 (5 bases). The TCR was taken from a man younger than 40 who received the YFV17D yellow fever vaccine. Source: PBMCs, taken on the day of the yellow fever booster vaccination. CDR3 bases: TGCAGTGCTAGCGGCAGGGTCAGTCAGCCCCAGCATTTT. This encodes CSASGRVSQPQHF.